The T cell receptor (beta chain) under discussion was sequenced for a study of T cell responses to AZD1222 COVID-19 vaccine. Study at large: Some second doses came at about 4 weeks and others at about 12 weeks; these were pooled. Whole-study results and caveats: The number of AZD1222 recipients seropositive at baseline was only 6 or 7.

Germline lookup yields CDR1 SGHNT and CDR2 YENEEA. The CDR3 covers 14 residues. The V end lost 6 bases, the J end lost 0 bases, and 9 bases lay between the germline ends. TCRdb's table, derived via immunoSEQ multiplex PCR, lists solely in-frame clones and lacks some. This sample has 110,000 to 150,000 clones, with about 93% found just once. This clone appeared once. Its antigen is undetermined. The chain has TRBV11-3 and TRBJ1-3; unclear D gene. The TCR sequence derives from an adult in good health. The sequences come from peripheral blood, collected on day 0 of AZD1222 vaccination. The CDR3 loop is CASSRHHSGNTIYF. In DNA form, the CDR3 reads TGTGCCAGCAGTCGACACCACTCTGGAAACACCATATATTTT.